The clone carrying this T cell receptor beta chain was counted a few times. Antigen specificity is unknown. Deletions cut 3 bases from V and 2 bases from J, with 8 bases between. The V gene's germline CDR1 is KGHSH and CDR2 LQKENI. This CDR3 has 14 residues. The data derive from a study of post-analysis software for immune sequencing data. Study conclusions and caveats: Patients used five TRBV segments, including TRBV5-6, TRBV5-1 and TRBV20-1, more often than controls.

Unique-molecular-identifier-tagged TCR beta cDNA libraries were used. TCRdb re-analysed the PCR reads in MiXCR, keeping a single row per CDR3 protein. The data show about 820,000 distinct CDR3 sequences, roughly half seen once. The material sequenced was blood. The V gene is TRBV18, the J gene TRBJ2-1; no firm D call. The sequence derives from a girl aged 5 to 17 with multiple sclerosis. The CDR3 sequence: CASSPPLPYNEQFF. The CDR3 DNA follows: TGTGCCAGCTCACCCCCATTACCCTACAATGAGCAGTTCTTC.